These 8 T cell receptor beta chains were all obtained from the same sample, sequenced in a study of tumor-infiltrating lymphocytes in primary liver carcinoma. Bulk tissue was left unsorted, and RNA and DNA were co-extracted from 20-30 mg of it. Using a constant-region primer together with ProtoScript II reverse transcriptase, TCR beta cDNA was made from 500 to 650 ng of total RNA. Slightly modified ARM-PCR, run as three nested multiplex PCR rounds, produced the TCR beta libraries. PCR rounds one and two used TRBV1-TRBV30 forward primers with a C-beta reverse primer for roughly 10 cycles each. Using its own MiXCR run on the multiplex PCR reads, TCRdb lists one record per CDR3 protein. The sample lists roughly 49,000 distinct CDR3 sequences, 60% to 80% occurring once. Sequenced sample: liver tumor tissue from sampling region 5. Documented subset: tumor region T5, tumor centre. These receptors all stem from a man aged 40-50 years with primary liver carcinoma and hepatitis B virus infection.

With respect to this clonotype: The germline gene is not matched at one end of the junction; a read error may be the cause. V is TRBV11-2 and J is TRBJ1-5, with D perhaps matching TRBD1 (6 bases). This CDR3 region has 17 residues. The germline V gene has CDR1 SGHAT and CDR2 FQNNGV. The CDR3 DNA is TGTGCCAGTAGCTTAGTAGGGGTAACAGGGATCAATCAGCTCCAGCATTTT. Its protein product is CASSLVGVTGINQLQHF.

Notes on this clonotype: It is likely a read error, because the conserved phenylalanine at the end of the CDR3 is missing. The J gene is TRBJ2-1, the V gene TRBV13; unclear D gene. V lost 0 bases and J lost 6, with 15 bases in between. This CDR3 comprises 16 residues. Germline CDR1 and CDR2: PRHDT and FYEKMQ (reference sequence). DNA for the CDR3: TGTGCCAGCAGCTTAGGGGACCTTGGAAAGGGCAATGAGCAGTTCTCC. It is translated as CASSLGDLGKGNEQFS.

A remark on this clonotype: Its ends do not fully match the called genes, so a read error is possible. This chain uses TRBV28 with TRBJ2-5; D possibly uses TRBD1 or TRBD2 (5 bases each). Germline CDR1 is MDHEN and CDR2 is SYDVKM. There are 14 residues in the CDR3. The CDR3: CVSSGDHLRQTQCF. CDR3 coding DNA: TGTGTCAGCAGTGGGGACCACCTCAGGCAGACCCAGTGCTTC. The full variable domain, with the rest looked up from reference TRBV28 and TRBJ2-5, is DVKVTQSSRYLVKRTGEKVFLECVQDMDHENMFWYRQDPGLGLRLIYFSYDVKMKEKGDIPEGYSVSREKKERFSLILESASTNQTSMYLCVSSGDHLRQTQCFGPGTRLLVL.

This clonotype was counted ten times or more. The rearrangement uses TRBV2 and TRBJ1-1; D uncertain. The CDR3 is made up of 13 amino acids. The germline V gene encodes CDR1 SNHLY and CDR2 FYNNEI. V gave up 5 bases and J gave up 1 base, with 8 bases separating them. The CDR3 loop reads CASSYTENTEAFF. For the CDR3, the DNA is TGTGCCAGCAGTTATACAGAGAACACTGAAGCTTTCTTT.

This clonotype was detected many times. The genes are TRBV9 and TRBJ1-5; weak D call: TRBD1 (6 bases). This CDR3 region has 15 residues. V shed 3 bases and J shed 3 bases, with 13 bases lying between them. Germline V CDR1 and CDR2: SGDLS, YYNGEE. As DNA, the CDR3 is TGTGCCAGCAGCGCCAGACAGGAGTTCAATCAGCCCCAGCATTTT. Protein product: CASSARQEFNQPQHF.

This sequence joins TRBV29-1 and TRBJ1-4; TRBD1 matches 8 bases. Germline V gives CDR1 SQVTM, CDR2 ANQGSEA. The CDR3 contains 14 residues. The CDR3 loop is CSTFGQGRYEKLFF. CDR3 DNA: TGCAGTACTTTTGGACAGGGACGTTATGAAAAACTGTTTTTT.

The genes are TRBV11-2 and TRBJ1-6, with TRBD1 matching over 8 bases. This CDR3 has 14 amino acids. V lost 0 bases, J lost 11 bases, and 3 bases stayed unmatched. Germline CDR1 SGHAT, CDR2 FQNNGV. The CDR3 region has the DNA TGTGCCAGCAGCTTAGACAGGGGGCTCCCACCCCTCCACTTT. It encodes CASSLDRGLPPLHF.

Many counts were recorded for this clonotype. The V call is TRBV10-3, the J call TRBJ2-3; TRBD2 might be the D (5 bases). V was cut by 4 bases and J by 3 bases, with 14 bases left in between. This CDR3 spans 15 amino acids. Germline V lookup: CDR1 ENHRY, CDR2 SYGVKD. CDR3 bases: TGTGCCATCAGTGCACAGACTAAGGTTACAGATACGCAGTATTTT. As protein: CAISAQTKVTDTQYF.